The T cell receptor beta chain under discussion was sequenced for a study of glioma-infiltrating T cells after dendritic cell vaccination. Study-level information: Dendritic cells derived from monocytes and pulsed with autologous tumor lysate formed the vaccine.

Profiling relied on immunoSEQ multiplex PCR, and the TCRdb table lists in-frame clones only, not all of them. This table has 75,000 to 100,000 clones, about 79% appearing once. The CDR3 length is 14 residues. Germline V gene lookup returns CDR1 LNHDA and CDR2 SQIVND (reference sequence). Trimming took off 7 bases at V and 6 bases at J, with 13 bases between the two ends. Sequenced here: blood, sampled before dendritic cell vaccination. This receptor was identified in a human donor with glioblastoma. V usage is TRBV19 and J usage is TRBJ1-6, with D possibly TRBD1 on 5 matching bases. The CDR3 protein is CASTHGGANSPLHF. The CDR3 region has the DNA TGTGCCAGTACCCATGGAGGGGCTAATTCACCCCTCCACTTT.